The source of this T cell receptor (beta chain) is a study of cytomegalovirus exposure and HLA in healthy donors. This clone has more than one count but fewer than ten. The CDR3 has 14 residues. J lost 0 bases, V lost 5 bases, and 3 bases had no gene match. The germline gives CDR1 MNHEY, CDR2 SVGAGI. The PCR was carried out with 60 Vbeta primers and 13 Jbeta primers. The assay was immunoSEQ multiplex PCR, and TCRdb's table has in-frame clones only and misses some. Of roughly 290,000 clones listed, about four fifths are singletons. The sample consisted of PBMCs. The gene calls are TRBV6-5 and TRBJ1-1; 7 nucleotides line up with TRBD1. The receptor comes from a girl aged 2-10 years in good health and CMV-seronegative. The CDR3 loop reads CASSPGQMNTEAFF. CDR3 bases: TGTGCCAGCAGTCCGGGACAGATGAACACTGAAGCTTTCTTT.